The 12 T cell receptor beta chains given below trace back to one sample, sequenced in a study of blood T cell repertoires in COVID-19. The data were produced by immunoSEQ multiplex PCR, yet TCRdb's version contains in-frame clones alone and is incomplete. The data show roughly 150,000 clones, about 80% seen once. The sequenced material came from PBMCs or T cells enriched from blood (not recorded which). These receptors came from a man between 50 and 59 years old who had recovered from COVID-19.

Only a few counts were recorded for this clone. This sequence joins TRBV19 and TRBJ2-6, with D perhaps matching TRBD2 (6 bases). V was cut by 7 bases and J by 0 bases, with 16 bases left in between. CDR1 is LNHDA and CDR2 is SQIVND in the germline V gene (reference sequence). CDR3 length: 17 amino acids. DNA for the CDR3: TGTGCCAGTACCAACGGAGGGCCGAGCTCTGGGGCCAACGTCCTGACTTTC. Residues: CASTNGGPSSGANVLTF.

The chain employs TRBV19 and TRBJ1-1; 7 bases are a match to TRBD1. The CDR3 runs 18 residues. Looked up from germline, CDR1 is LNHDA and CDR2 is SQIVND (reference sequence). V lost 7 bases, J lost 1 base, and 18 bases stayed unmatched. CDR3 in amino acids: CASTWTGALLGRNTEAFF. As DNA, the CDR3 is TGTGCCAGTACATGGACAGGAGCCCTCCTCGGGAGGAACACTGAAGCTTTCTTT.

DNA of the CDR3: TGTGCTAGTGGTTTGGTAGGGACAGCGAATTCCTACGAGCAGTACTTC. Residues: CASGLVGTANSYEQYF. The V call is TRBV12-5, the J call TRBJ2-7; 7 bases map to TRBD1. Germline CDR1 is LGHNT and CDR2 is FRNRAP. The CDR3 totals 16 residues. Losses at the gene ends were 0 bases for V and 1 base for J; bases not matched to a gene: 6. The entire variable domain, with the rest obtained from reference TRBV12-5 and TRBJ2-7, is as follows: DARVTQTPRHKVTEMGQEVTMRCQPILGHNTVFWYRQTMMQGLELLAYFRNRAPLDDSGMPKDRFSAEMPDATLATLKIQPSEPRDSAVYFCASGLVGTANSYEQYFGPGTRLTVT.

The chain recombines TRBV6-5 with TRBJ1-6, with 8 bases lining up with TRBD1. The germline V gene encodes CDR1 MNHEY and CDR2 SVGAGI. V gave up 2 bases and J gave up 9 bases; unmatched junction bases: 6. The CDR3 length is 15 residues. The CDR3 sequence: CASSYTYRGTSPLHF. The CDR3 DNA reads as TGTGCCAGCAGTTACACTTACAGGGGGACTTCACCCCTCCACTTT.

This chain uses TRBV3-1 (or the pseudogene TRBV3-2) with TRBJ1-2; 8 nucleotides agree with TRBD1. Germline V CDR1 and CDR2: LGHDT, YNNKEL (reference sequence). CDR3 length equals 14 residues. V was clipped by 4 bases and J by 5 bases; unmatched bases: 6. The CDR3 DNA follows: TGTGCCAGCAGCCCGGACAGGGTTGGATATGGCTACACCTTC. Protein: CASSPDRVGYGYTF.

This clone was seen only a few times. The rearrangement links TRBV10-2 to TRBJ2-7, with TRBD2 matching 11 bases. V lost 5 bases, J lost 7 bases, and 7 bases stayed unmatched. CDR1 is WSHSY, CDR2 SAAADI, per germline. This CDR3 is built from 14 residues. CDR3 loop: CASSTLAGVGEQYF. The CDR3 region has the DNA TGCGCCAGCAGTACACTAGCGGGGGTCGGGGAGCAGTACTTC.

This clone was picked up one time. The V and J genes are TRBV5-4 and TRBJ1-2; 10 nucleotides line up with TRBD1. The CDR3 is 14 residues long. The germline V gene has CDR1 SGHNT and CDR2 YYREEE (reference sequence). With 5 bases clipped from V and 5 bases from J, the junction kept 6 bases outside the gene matches. In nucleotides, the CDR3 is TGTGCCAGCAGTCTTGGACAGGGGGATTATGGCTACACCTTC. Residues: CASSLGQGDYGYTF.

V is TRBV4-2 and J is TRBJ2-6; a weak D match, TRBD1 (6 bases). The CDR3 contains 18 residues. The V and J ends lost 0 bases and 0 bases respectively, with 12 bases between them. Looked up from germline, CDR1 is LGHNA and CDR2 is YNFKEQ. The CDR3 sequence: CASSQDQTGLSGANVLTF. The CDR3 DNA reads as TGTGCCAGCAGCCAAGATCAAACAGGGCTCTCTGGGGCCAACGTCCTGACTTTC.

This clone was seen a handful of times. This sequence joins TRBV20-1 and TRBJ2-7; D possibly corresponds to TRBD2 (5 bases). With 7 bases removed from V and 3 bases from J, the gap between germline ends came to 10 bases. This CDR3 contains 11 residues. Germline CDR1 is DFQATT and CDR2 is SNEGSKA (reference sequence). CDR3: CSGGRGYEQYF. The CDR3 nucleotides are TGCAGTGGCGGGCGCGGCTACGAGCAGTACTTC.

The J gene is TRBJ2-4, the V gene TRBV5-4, with 10 nucleotides matching TRBD2. Germline lookup yields CDR1 SGHNT and CDR2 YYREEE (reference sequence). This CDR3 comprises 17 residues. The J segment lost 2 bases and the V segment lost 4 bases, leaving 9 bases of the junction unmatched. CDR3 protein: CASSGSGTSESKNIQYF. CDR3 coding DNA: TGTGCCAGCAGCGGATCCGGGACTAGCGAGTCCAAAAACATTCAGTACTTC.

This clone has only a few counts. The chain carries TRBV19 and TRBJ1-1; D unclear. CDR3 length: 14 residues. Trimming took 6 bases from V and 1 from J, leaving 12 bases between them. Germline V lookup: CDR1 LNHDA, CDR2 SQIVND (reference sequence). CDR3 bases: TGTGCCAGTAGCCCGCCGCGAAGGAACACTGAAGCTTTCTTT. Its protein product is CASSPPRRNTEAFF.

The chain carries TRBV19 and TRBJ2-7, with TRBD1 matching over 11 bases. The CDR3 is 16 amino acids. Germline values: CDR1 LNHDA, CDR2 SQIVND (reference sequence). V lost 4 bases to trimming and J lost 7 bases; unmatched junction nucleotides: 12. CDR3 bases: TGTGCCAGTAGTACCCCGGGACAGGGGGTTACGGGAGAGCAGTACTTC. This gives the protein CASSTPGQGVTGEQYF.